The 10 T cell receptor beta chains below come from one sample, sequenced in a study of blood T cells in healthy people across ages. A sample-barcoded 5' primer and a J-beta primer mix were used in a second PCR of roughly 7 to 11 cycles. Each CDR3 protein gets one entry after TCRdb re-called the 5' RACE reads with MiXCR. The sample lists approximately 800,000 distinct CDR3 sequences, about 46% occurring once. Material: blood. The receptors were gathered from an elderly man in good health.

In DNA, the CDR3 is TGCGCCAGCAGCTCTGGGGGCGCAGCTAACTATGGCTACACCTTC. This translates into CASSSGGAANYGYTF. V gene TRBV5-1 combines with J gene TRBJ1-2, with a weak D call TRBD1 (6 bases). From germline, CDR1 is SGHRS and CDR2 YFSETQ. The CDR3 length is 15 residues. V gave up 3 bases and J gave up 0 bases, with 12 bases separating them.

CDR3 residues: CATTSGTGNNNEQFF. The CDR3 DNA reads as TGTGCCACCACCTCCGGGACAGGGAACAACAATGAGCAGTTCTTC. This chain links TRBV24-1 with TRBJ2-1; TRBD1 matches at 9 bases. CDR1 KGHDR and CDR2 SFDVKD come from the germline V gene. The CDR3 is made up of 15 amino acids. With 8 bases clipped from V and 5 bases from J, the junction kept 9 bases outside the gene matches.

The chain is built from TRBV9 and TRBJ2-1; 7 nucleotides align to TRBD2. The germline CDR1 and CDR2 sequences are SGDLS and YYNGEE. This CDR3 region has 14 residues. V lost 5 bases to trimming and J lost 13 bases; unmatched junction nucleotides: 15. The CDR3 DNA is TGTGCCAGCAGTGGGAGGGACTCTCTCGAGACCCAGTTCTTC. It encodes CASSGRDSLETQFF.

This clonotype was detected many times. One end of the junction varies from germline; a read error may be responsible. The V gene is TRBV4-3, the J gene TRBJ2-5; D not certain. The CDR3 loop spans 13 amino acids. The germline V gene has CDR1 LGHNA and CDR2 YSLEER. CDR3 protein: CASSQDRGETQYF. The CDR3 nucleotides are TGTGCCAGCAGCCAAGATCGTGGAGAGACCCAGTACTTC.

This clonotype was seen a few times. The chain uses TRBV9 and TRBJ2-7; D is unclear. CDR3 size: 13 residues. Germline V lookup: CDR1 SGDLS, CDR2 YYNGEE. V lost 0 bases, J lost 7 bases, and 11 bases lay in between. The CDR3 here is CASSVEPSREQYF. The CDR3 region has the DNA TGTGCCAGCAGCGTAGAACCCTCGAGGGAGCAGTACTTC.

This clonotype was counted only a few times. The rearrangement links TRBV20-1 to TRBJ2-1; D unresolved. V lost 0 bases and J lost 0, with 12 bases in between. The CDR3 spans 16 residues. Germline CDR1 is DFQATT and CDR2 is SNEGSKA (reference sequence). CDR3 DNA sequence: TGCAGTGCTAGAGATCCTTCGACAAGCTCCTACAATGAGCAGTTCTTC. Translated: CSARDPSTSSYNEQFF.

This clonotype was counted many times. The rearrangement joins TRBV27 to TRBJ2-2; D not certain. The CDR3 totals 15 residues. V shed 5 bases and J shed 2 bases, with 12 bases lying between them. Germline V lookup: CDR1 MNHEY, CDR2 SMNVEV (reference sequence). CDR3 in amino acids: CASSPSLGNTGELFF. Written as DNA, the CDR3 is TGTGCCAGCAGTCCCTCTCTGGGAAACACCGGGGAGCTGTTTTTT.

This clonotype occurred a few times. This chain uses TRBV25-1 with TRBJ2-7, with D unclear. Germline CDR1 and CDR2: MGHDK and SYGVNS. The CDR3 sequence is 14 residues long. The V end was cut by 3 bases, the J end by 5 bases, with 14 bases between. The CDR3 sequence: CASSDVYAQDEQYF. CDR3 nucleotides: TGTGCCAGCAGTGATGTGTACGCCCAGGACGAGCAGTACTTC.

This clonotype was seen only once. This chain connects TRBV7-9 to TRBJ1-2; no firm D call. The CDR3 covers 14 residues. Deletions cut 5 bases from V and 5 bases from J, with 15 bases between. CDR1 SEHNR and CDR2 FQNEAQ come from the germline V gene (reference sequence). The CDR3 DNA reads as TGTGCCAGCAGCCAAGCGGGGTCCCCTTATGGCTACACCTTC. Translation gives CASSQAGSPYGYTF.

The CDR3 region has the DNA TGTGCCAGCAGGAGTCGGGAAACAGGGAGAAGGAACTATGGCTACACCTTC. Its protein product is CASRSRETGRRNYGYTF. The V and J genes are TRBV6-1 and TRBJ1-2, with TRBD1 as a possible D gene (6 bases). Germline assignment: CDR1 MNHNS and CDR2 SASEGT. CDR3 length equals 17 residues. The V end was cut by 6 bases, the J end by 2 bases, with 22 bases between.